This T cell receptor beta chain was found in a study of T cell responses to AZD1222 COVID-19 vaccine. This clone was seen once. The antigen remains undetermined. Data came from immunoSEQ multiplex PCR; TCRdb stores just in-frame clones and leaves some out. The sample lists 50,000 to 65,000 clones; over 85% were seen once. The CDR3 spans 15 residues. CDR1 WNHNN and CDR2 SYGVQD come from the germline V gene (reference sequence). Trimming removed 7 bases from V and 0 bases from J, with 15 bases in between. Regarding the study as a whole: Spike was spanned by vaccine-associated CD4 TCRs, with dominance at 160-218 and 743-854. Reports indicate that nearly half of spike-specific TCRs are directed at unmutated variant regions. Mostly white British, mostly female donors; authors suggested clonal diversity may be underestimated. At baseline, seropositivity was found in only a handful of AZD1222 recipients.

The TCR originated in an adult in good health. The sequencing here drew on peripheral blood, taken on day 0 of AZD1222 vaccination. The V gene is TRBV10-1, the J gene TRBJ1-1; D uncertain. In nucleotides, the CDR3 is TGCGCCAGCACCCAGGTCGGGGAAATGAACACTGAAGCTTTCTTT. Its protein product is CASTQVGEMNTEAFF.